This T cell receptor beta chain derives from a study of response to subunit inactivated influenza vaccine. Each CDR3 protein gets one entry after TCRdb re-called the RT-PCR reads with MiXCR. The sample records fewer than 600,000 distinct CDR3 sequences, approximately 7.8% being singletons. General observations from the study: Authors suggested each seasonal influenza vaccination recruits few new T cells.

In the case of this clonotype: Antigen specificity is unknown.

Germline loops: CDR1 LGHNA, CDR2 YSLEER. Deletions cut 4 bases from V and 7 bases from J, with 13 bases between. The CDR3 sequence is 13 residues long. This clonotype was sampled from a man aged 45 to 75 who received an inactivated influenza vaccine. The V and J genes are TRBV4-3 and TRBJ1-2; no clear D. Sample: PBMCs from blood, taken less than 30 months after vaccination. The CDR3 bases are TGCGCCAGCAGCCCGTACCGATCTGGTGGCTACACCTTC. It codes for CASSPYRSGGYTF.